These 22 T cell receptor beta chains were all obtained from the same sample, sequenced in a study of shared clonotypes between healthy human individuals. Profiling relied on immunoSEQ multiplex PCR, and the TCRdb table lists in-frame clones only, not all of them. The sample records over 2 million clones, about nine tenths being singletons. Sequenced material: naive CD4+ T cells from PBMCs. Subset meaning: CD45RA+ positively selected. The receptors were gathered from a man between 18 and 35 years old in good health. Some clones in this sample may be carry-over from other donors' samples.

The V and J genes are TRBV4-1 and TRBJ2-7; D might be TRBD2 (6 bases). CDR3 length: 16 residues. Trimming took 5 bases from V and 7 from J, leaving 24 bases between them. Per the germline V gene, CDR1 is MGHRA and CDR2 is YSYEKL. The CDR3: CASSVLPGAGYREQYF. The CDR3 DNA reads TGCGCCAGCAGCGTACTCCCTGGGGCGGGGTACAGGGAGCAGTACTTC.

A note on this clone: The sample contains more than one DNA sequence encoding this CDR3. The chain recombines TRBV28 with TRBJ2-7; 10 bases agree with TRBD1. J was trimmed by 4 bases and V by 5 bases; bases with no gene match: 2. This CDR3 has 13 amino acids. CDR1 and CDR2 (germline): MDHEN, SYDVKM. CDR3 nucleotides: TGTGCCAGCAGTCGACAGGGGGCTTACGAGCAGTACTTC. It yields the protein CASSRQGAYEQYF.

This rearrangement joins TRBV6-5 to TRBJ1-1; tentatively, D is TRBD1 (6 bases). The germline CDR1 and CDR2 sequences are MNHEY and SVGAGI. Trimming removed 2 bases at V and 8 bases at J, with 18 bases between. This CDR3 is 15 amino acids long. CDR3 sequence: CASSYRLGGGGEAFF. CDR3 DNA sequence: TGTGCCAGCAGTTACCGCCTAGGGGGAGGCGGCGAAGCTTTCTTT.

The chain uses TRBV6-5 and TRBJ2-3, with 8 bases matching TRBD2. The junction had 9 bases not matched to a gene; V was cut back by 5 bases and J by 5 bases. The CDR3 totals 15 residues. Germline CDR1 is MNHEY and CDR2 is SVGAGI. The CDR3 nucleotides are TGTGCCAGCAGTCTCACCGGGACTAGTAAAGATACGCAGTATTTT. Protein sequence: CASSLTGTSKDTQYF.

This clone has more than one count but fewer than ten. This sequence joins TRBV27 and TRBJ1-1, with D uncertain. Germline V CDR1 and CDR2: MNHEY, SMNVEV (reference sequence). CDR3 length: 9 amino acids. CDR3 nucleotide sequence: TGTGGTTCCGGGACTGAAGCTTTCTTT. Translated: CGSGTEAFF.

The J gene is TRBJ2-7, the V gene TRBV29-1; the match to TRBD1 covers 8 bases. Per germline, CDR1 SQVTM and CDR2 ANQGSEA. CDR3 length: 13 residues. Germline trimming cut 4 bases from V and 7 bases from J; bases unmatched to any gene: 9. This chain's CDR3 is CSVAQGALGEQYF. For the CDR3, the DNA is TGCAGCGTTGCGCAGGGGGCCCTTGGGGAGCAGTACTTC.

This CDR3 is CASSDPGQSSYEQYF. In DNA form, the CDR3 reads TGTGCCAGCAGTGACCCGGGACAGAGCTCCTACGAGCAGTACTTC. The chain is built from TRBV6-6 and TRBJ2-7, with 7 bases fitting TRBD1. This CDR3 is built from 15 residues. Trimming took 5 bases from V and 0 from J; bases not matched to a gene: 7. The germline V gene encodes CDR1 MNHNY and CDR2 SVGAGI (reference sequence).

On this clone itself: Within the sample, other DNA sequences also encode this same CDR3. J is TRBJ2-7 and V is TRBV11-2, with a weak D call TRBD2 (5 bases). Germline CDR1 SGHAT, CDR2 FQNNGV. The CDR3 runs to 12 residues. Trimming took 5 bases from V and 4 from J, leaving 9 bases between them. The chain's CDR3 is CASSATGYEQYF. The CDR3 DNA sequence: TGTGCCAGCAGCGCAACGGGATACGAGCAGTACTTC.

The CDR3 here is CASSLFGYSGGISAFF. The CDR3 DNA is TGTGCCAGCAGCTTATTCGGGTATTCGGGGGGGATTTCGGCTTTCTTT. The V and J genes are TRBV7-9 and TRBJ1-1, with TRBD1 as a possible D gene (5 bases). The CDR3 runs to 16 residues. The V gene lost 2 bases and the J gene lost 11 bases, with 24 bases spanning the gap. Germline CDR1 and CDR2: SEHNR and FQNEAQ (reference sequence).

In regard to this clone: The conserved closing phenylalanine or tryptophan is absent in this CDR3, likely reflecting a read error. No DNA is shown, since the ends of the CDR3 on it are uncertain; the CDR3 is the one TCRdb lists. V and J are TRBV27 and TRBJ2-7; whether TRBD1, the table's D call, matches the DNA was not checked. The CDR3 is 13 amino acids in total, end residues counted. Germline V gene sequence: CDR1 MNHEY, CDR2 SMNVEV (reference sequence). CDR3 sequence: CASSLNRDRDAIL.

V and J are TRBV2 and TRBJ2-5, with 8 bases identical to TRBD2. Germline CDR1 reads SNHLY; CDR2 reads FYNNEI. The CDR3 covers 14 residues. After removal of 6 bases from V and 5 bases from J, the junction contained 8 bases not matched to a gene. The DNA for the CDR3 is TGTGCCAGCAGCCGTCGGGAGGGCCGCGAGACCCAGTACTTC. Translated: CASSRREGRETQYF.

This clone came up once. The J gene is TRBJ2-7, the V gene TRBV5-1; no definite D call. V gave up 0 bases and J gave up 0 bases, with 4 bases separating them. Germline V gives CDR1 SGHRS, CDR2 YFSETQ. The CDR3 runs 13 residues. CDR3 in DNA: TGCGCCAGCAGCTTGGAAGCCTCCTACGAGCAGTACTTC. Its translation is CASSLEASYEQYF.

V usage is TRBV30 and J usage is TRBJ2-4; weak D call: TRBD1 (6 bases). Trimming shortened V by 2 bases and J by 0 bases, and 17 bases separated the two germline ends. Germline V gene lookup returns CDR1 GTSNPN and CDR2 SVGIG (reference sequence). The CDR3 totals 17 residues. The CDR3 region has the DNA TGTGCCTGGAGTTTTGGACAGCCCAAGACAGCCAAAAACATTCAGTACTTC. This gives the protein CAWSFGQPKTAKNIQYF.

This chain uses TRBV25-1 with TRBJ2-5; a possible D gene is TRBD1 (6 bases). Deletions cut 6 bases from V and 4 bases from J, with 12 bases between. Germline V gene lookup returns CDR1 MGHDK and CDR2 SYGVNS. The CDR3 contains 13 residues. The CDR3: CASRDRRRETQYF. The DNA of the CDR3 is TGTGCCAGCAGAGACAGGAGACGAGAGACCCAGTACTTC. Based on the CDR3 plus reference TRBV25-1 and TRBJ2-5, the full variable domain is EADIYQTPRYLVIGTGKKITLECSQTMGHDKMYWYQQDPGMELHLIHYSYGVNSTEKGDLSSESTVSRIRTEHFPLTLESARPSHTSQYLCASRDRRRETQYFGPGTRLLVL.

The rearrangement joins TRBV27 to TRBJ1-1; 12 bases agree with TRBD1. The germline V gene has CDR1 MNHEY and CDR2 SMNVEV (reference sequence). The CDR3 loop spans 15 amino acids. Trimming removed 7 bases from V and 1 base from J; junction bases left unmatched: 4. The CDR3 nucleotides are TGTGCCAGCAAAAAGGGACAGGGGGCGAACACTGAAGCTTTCTTT. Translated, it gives CASKKGQGANTEAFF.

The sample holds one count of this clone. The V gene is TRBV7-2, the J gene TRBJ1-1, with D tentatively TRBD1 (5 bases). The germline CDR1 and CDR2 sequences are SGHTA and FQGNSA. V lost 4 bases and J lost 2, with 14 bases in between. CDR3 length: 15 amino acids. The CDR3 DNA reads TGTGCCAGCAGCTACACAGGAACGGCAAACACTGAAGCTTTCTTT. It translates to CASSYTGTANTEAFF.

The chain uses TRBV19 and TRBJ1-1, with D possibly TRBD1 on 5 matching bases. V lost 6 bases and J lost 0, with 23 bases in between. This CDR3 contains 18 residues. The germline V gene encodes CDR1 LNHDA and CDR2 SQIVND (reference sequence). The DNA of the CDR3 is TGTGCCAGTAGGAGCTTACCGGGTTCCGGGGGGATGAACACTGAAGCTTTCTTT. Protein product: CASRSLPGSGGMNTEAFF.

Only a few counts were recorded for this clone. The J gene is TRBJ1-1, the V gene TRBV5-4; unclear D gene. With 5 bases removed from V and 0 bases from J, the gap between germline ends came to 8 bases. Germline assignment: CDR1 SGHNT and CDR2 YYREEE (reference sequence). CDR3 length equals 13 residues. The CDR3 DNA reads TGTGCCAGCAGGGAAGACGTGAACACTGAAGCTTTCTTT. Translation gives CASREDVNTEAFF.

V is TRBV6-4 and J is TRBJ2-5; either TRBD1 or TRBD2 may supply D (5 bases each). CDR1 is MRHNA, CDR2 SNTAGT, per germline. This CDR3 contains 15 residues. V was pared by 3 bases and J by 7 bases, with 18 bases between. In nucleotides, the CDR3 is TGTGCCAGCAGTGATTGGGGGAGCTGTTTTGGGACCCAGTACTTC. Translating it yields CASSDWGSCFGTQYF.

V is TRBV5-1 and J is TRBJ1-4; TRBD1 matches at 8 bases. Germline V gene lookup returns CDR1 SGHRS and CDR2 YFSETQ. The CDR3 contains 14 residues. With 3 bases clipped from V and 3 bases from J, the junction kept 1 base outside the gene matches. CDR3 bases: TGCGCCAGCAGCTCGACAGGGGCTAATGAAAAACTGTTTTTT. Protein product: CASSSTGANEKLFF. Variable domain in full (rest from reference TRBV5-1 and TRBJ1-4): KAGVTQTPRYLIKTRGQQVTLSCSPISGHRSVSWYQQTPGQGLQFLFEYFSETQRNKGNFPGRFSGRQFSNSRSEMNVSTLELGDSALYLCASSSTGANEKLFFGSGTQLSVL.

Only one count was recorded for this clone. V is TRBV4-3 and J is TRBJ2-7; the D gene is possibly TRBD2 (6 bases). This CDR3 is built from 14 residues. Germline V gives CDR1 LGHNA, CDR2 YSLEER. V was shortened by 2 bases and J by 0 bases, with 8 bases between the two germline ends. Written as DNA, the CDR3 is TGCGCCAGCAGCCAATTGGGGGGCTCCTACGAGCAGTACTTC. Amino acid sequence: CASSQLGGSYEQYF.

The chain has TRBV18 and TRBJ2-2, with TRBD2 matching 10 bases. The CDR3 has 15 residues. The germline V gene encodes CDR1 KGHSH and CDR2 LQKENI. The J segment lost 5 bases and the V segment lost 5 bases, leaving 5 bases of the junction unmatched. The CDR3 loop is CASSAAGGTTGELFF. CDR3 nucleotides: TGTGCCAGCTCAGCAGCGGGAGGGACAACCGGGGAGCTGTTTTTT.